The clone carrying this T cell receptor beta chain was observed once. The sample belongs to a study of blood T cell repertoires in COVID-19. Study details: Material from acute and convalescent COVID-19 was sourced from the United States, Italy and Spain. T cells, B-cell-depleted T cells, or PBMCs supplied cDNA or gDNA.

J lost 3 bases, V lost 2 bases, and 8 bases had no gene match. This CDR3 spans 17 amino acids. CDR1 and CDR2 (germline): SGHVS, FNYEAQ. Seattle researchers signed up patients amid active infection and tracked them longitudinally. Measured with immunoSEQ multiplex PCR; TCRdb has only the in-frame clones, and not every one. The sample contains roughly 400,000 clones, about 89% of which appear only once. The sequenced sample consisted of peripheral blood. The sequence was collected from a woman in her fifties or sixties with COVID-19, enrolled during active disease. V usage is TRBV7-6 and J usage is TRBJ1-1; 11 bases map to TRBD1. The CDR3 nucleotides are TGTGCCAGCAGCTTAAACGGACAGGGGGCGTTTCACACTGAAGCTTTCTTT. This codes for CASSLNGQGAFHTEAFF.